This T cell receptor (beta chain) was obtained from a study of CD8 T cells in ankylosing spondylitis. Whole-study results and caveats: In ankylosing spondylitis patients, matched synovial fluid reportedly showed significant enrichment of disease-linked clones. In peripheral blood, disease-linked CD8+ clones occurred at relatively low frequencies.

This clonotype was detected only once. Its matching antigen is unknown. Making the TCR beta libraries involved quantitative 5'-RACE with molecular barcodes. MiXCR, applied by TCRdb to the 5' RACE reads, yields one record per CDR3 protein. The data show fewer than 250,000 distinct CDR3 sequences, 20% to 30% seen once. The CDR3 totals 11 residues. Trimming took off 6 bases at V and 6 bases at J, with 6 bases between the two ends. Per germline, CDR1 MNHNS and CDR2 SASEGT. The sequence was obtained from a male donor with ankylosing spondylitis or in good health (not recorded which). This chain uses TRBV6-1 with TRBJ2-1; D is undetermined. Sequenced sample: blood, either unsorted or a sorted T cell fraction (not recorded which). CDR3 nucleotides: TGTGCCAGCAGGCGTCTCAATGAGCAGTTCTTC. This codes for CASRRLNEQFF.